These 8 T cell receptor beta chains were all obtained from the same sample, sequenced in a study of blood T cell repertoires in COVID-19. Produced via immunoSEQ multiplex PCR; TCRdb's table is partial and in-frame only. The sample holds approximately 160,000 clones, approximately 84% seen once. The sequenced sample was peripheral blood. Receptors originate from a young man with active or convalescent COVID-19.

V gene TRBV5-8 combines with J gene TRBJ2-7; 10 nucleotides align to TRBD2. Germline CDR1 is SGHTS and CDR2 is YDEGEE. With 4 bases clipped from V and 7 bases from J, the junction kept 14 bases outside the gene matches. The CDR3 has 16 residues. The CDR3 spells CASSHKSGRARREQYF. Here the CDR3 DNA reads TGTGCCAGCAGCCATAAAAGCGGGAGGGCCCGGCGAGAGCAGTACTTC.

The genes are TRBV6-2 or TRBV6-3 and TRBJ1-1; D call uncertain. The CDR3 has 14 residues. Germline CDR1 and CDR2: MNHEY and SVGEGT. V was shortened by 5 bases and J by 1 base, with 11 bases between the two germline ends. CDR3 residues: CASSPGLWNTEAFF. The DNA of the CDR3 is TGTGCCAGCAGTCCCGGACTCTGGAACACTGAAGCTTTCTTT.

The chain joins TRBV28 to TRBJ1-1, with no clear D. The CDR3 covers 11 residues. Germline loops: CDR1 MDHEN, CDR2 SYDVKM. V was cut by 5 bases and J by 8 bases, with 9 bases left in between. The CDR3 loop is CASSDVGEAFF. CDR3 in DNA: TGTGCCAGCAGTGACGTCGGGGAAGCTTTCTTT.

V is TRBV5-1 and J is TRBJ1-2, with a weak D call TRBD1 (6 bases). The CDR3 runs to 11 residues. Per the germline V gene, CDR1 is SGHRS and CDR2 is YFSETQ. V lost 7 bases to trimming and J lost 7 bases, with 11 bases between them. The CDR3 bases are TGCGCCAGCCGCGAAGGGGGTGGCTACACCTTC. It codes for CASREGGGYTF.

This chain joins TRBV18 and TRBJ1-5, with D perhaps matching TRBD1 (5 bases). Germline V gives CDR1 KGHSH, CDR2 LQKENI. The CDR3 covers 13 residues. The V and J ends lost 6 bases and 7 bases respectively, with 13 bases between them. CDR3 nucleotide sequence: TGTGCCAGCTCTTCAGGGTATGAACAGCCCCAGCATTTT. This encodes CASSSGYEQPQHF.

The rearrangement joins TRBV19 to TRBJ1-5, with 7 nucleotides matching TRBD1. The germline V gene encodes CDR1 LNHDA and CDR2 SQIVND (reference sequence). The CDR3 extends over 16 amino acids. J gave up 1 base and V 4 bases, and 7 bases lay outside the gene matches. In DNA, the CDR3 is TGTGCCAGTAGTAGCGACAGGGTTCAAAGCAATCAGCCCCAGCATTTT. The encoded protein is CASSSDRVQSNQPQHF.

This chain links TRBV18 with TRBJ2-6; TRBD2 matches 7 bases. The CDR3 is 18 amino acids. Germline assignment: CDR1 KGHSH and CDR2 LQKENI. V dropped 1 base and J dropped 0; count of bases not matched to a gene: 6. The CDR3 sequence: CASSPLLWGGSGANVLTF. The CDR3 coding sequence is TGTGCCAGCTCACCACTTTTGTGGGGGGGCTCTGGGGCCAACGTCCTGACTTTC.

The rearrangement uses TRBV15 and TRBJ1-1; no reliable D call. The CDR3 is 13 amino acids. The germline V gene encodes CDR1 LNHNV and CDR2 YYDKDF (reference sequence). V was cut by 1 base and J by 4 bases, with 7 bases left in between. CDR3: CATSRGAPTEAFF. The CDR3 DNA reads as TGTGCCACCAGCAGAGGGGCCCCCACTGAAGCTTTCTTT.